Detailed here is one T cell receptor beta chain. Its specificity is unknown. Via the markers CD45RO/CCR7/CD25/CD127/CD95/CD27, stem cell-like memory, regulatory, central memory and naive CD4+ cells were sorted. Germline CDR1 and CDR2: SGHRS and YFSETQ. V lost 3 bases and J 1 base, leaving 4 bases between the germline ends. The CDR3 spans 12 residues. The data derive from a study of beta chain features in type 1 diabetes. Study results and caveats: Patients with Type 1 diabetes showed moderately but significantly shorter TCRB CDR3s in all four CD4+ subsets. There were fewer insertions and more deletions at the VDJ junctions of type 1 diabetes patients. Cells that show high TCR expression could be over-represented by cDNA sequencing.

cDNA synthesis used the whole RNA isolate, giving expressed TCRB sequences. Sequenced by immunoSEQ multiplex PCR; TCRdb stores in-frame clones only, minus some. This table holds roughly 500,000 clones, about an eighth found once. This chain joins TRBV5-1 and TRBJ2-5; D is unresolved. The sequence was collected from a young woman in good health. Sequencing was done on a sample of naive CD4+ T cells from blood. The CDR3 DNA sequence: TGCGCCAGCAGCTACAGCCAAGAGACCCAGTACTTC. Amino acid sequence: CASSYSQETQYF.